This TCR beta chain came from a study of identical twins. Points from the study as a whole: Sequences that were out-of-frame, alpha and twin-shared displayed an excess of low generation probability.

One entry per CDR3 protein results from TCRdb running MiXCR on the 5' RACE reads. Among 300,000 to 350,000 distinct CDR3 sequences listed, roughly an eighth were seen once. This CDR3 spans 16 amino acids. The V end lost 0 bases, the J end lost 8 bases, and 17 bases lay between the germline ends. Germline assignment: CDR1 PRHDT and CDR2 FYEKMQ (reference sequence). Concerning this clonotype: Its specificity is unknown.

The data were also submitted as part of a second study, on yellow fever vaccine responses in identical twins.

Sequenced sample: CD8+ T cells sorted from blood. The receptor was isolated from a woman younger than 30 in good health. V gene TRBV13 combines with J gene TRBJ2-1; D is unclear. CDR3 in amino acids: CASSLGLSGASDEQFF. The CDR3 nucleotides are TGTGCCAGCAGCTTAGGCCTCTCCGGCGCCTCCGATGAGCAGTTCTTC. Complete variable domain (other parts from reference TRBV13 and TRBJ2-1): AAGVIQSPRHLIKEKRETATLKCYPIPRHDTVYWYQQGPGQDPQFLISFYEKMQSDKGSIPDRFSAQQFSDYHSELNMSSLELGDSALYFCASSLGLSGASDEQFFGPGTRLTVL.